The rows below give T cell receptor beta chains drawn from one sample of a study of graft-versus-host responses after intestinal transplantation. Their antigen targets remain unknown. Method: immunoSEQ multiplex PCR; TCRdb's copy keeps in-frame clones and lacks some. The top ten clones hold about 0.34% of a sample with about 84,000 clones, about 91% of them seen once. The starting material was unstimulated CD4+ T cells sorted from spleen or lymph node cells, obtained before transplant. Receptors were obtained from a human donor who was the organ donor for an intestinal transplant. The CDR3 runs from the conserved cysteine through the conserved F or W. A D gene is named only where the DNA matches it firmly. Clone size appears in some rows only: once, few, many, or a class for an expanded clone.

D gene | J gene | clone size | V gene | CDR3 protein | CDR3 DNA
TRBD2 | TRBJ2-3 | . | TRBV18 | CASSQIAGVGDTQYF | TGTGCCAGCTCTCAAATAGCGGGGGTCGGAGATACGCAGTATTTT
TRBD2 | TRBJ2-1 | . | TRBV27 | CASRWGGGSVRNEQFF | TGTGCCAGCAGATGGGGTGGCGGGAGTGTGCGCAATGAGCAGTTCTTC
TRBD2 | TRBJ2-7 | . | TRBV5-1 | CASSLAGRAEIYEQYF | TGCGCCAGCAGCTTGGCCGGGAGGGCGGAAATTTACGAGCAGTACTTC
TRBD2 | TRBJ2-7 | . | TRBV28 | CASSVSGGSSYEQYF | TGTGCCAGCAGTGTTAGCGGGGGGAGCTCCTACGAGCAGTACTTC
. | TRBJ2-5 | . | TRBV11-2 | CVSSLVIAPTETQYF | TGTGTCAGCAGCTTAGTAATAGCCCCAACGGAGACCCAGTACTTC
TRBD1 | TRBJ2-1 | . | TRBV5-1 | CASSLVEGTGFNEQFF | TGCGCCAGCAGCTTGGTAGAAGGGACAGGGTTCAATGAGCAGTTCTTC
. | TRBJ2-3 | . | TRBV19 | CASRRTGSSTDTQYF | TGTGCCAGTAGAAGAACAGGGTCCAGCACAGATACGCAGTATTTT
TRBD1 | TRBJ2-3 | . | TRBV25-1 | CASRTGGADTQYF | TGTGCCAGTCGGACAGGGGGCGCAGATACGCAGTATTTT
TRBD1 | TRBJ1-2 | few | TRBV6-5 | CASSFRDRGGYTF | TGTGCCAGCAGTTTCCGGGACAGGGGTGGCTACACCTTC
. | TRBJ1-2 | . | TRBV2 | CASREPYGYTF | TGTGCCAGTAGGGAGCCCTATGGCTACACCTTC
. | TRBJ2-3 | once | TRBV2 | CASSERKDSSPTDTQYF | TGTGCCAGCAGTGAAAGGAAGGACAGTTCCCCCACAGATACGCAGTATTTT
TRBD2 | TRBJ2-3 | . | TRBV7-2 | CASSLVGTSGMMYTQYF | TGTGCCAGCAGCTTAGTAGGGACTAGCGGGATGATGTATACGCAGTATTTT
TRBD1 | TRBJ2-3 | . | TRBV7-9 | CASSSTGGAADTQYF | TGTGCCAGCAGTTCCACAGGGGGAGCGGCAGATACGCAGTATTTT
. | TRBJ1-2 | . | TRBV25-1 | CASSELSQANYGYTF | TGTGCCAGCAGTGAATTGAGCCAGGCAAACTATGGCTACACCTTC
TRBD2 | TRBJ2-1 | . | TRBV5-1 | CASSFRLAGVGNEQFF | TGCGCCAGCAGCTTCCGACTAGCGGGAGTGGGCAATGAGCAGTTCTTC
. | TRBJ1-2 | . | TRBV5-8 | CASTNWRADYGYTF | TGTGCCAGCACCAATTGGCGGGCAGACTATGGCTACACCTTC
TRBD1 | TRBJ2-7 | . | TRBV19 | CASSHTGDYEQYF | TGTGCCAGTAGTCATACAGGGGACTACGAGCAGTACTTC
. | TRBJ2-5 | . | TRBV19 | CASSRVGEWETQYF | TGTGCCAGTAGTAGAGTGGGAGAGTGGGAGACCCAGTACTTC
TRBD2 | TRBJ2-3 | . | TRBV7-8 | CASSTTGTSLVPDTQYF | TGTGCCAGCAGCACAACCGGGACTAGTTTGGTCCCAGATACGCAGTATTTT
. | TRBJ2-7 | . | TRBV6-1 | CASMSPGRTEQYF | TGTGCCAGCATGTCACCTGGGAGGACCGAGCAGTACTTC
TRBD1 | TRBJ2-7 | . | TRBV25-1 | CASSPAQGVQYF | TGTGCCAGCAGTCCGGCGCAGGGGGTGCAGTACTTC
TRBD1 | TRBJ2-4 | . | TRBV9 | CASSVAGQGRDIQYF | TGTGCCAGCAGCGTAGCCGGACAGGGTAGGGACATTCAGTACTTC
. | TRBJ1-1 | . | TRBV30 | CAWSRRRGGNTEAFF | TGTGCCTGGAGTAGACGACGGGGGGGGAACACTGAAGCTTTCTTT
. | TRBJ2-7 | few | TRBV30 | CAWSRGYEQYF | TGTGCCTGGAGTAGGGGGTACGAGCAGTACTTC
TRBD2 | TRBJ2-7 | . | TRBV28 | CATGGGAGGPSYEQYF | TGTGCCACCGGCGGGGGGGCGGGAGGGCCGTCCTACGAGCAGTACTTC
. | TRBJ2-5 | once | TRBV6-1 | CASSEVQVQETQYF | TGTGCCAGCAGTGAAGTACAGGTCCAAGAGACCCAGTACTTC
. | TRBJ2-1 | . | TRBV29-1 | CSVGRANEQFF | TGCAGCGTTGGCAGGGCCAATGAGCAGTTCTTC
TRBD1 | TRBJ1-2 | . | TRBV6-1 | CASSRDRNTYGYTF | TGTGCCAGCAGCCGGGACAGGAATACCTATGGCTACACCTTC
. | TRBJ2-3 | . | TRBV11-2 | CASSQNFGTQYF | TGTGCCAGCAGCCAAAATTTCGGTACGCAGTATTTT
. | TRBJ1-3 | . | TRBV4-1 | CASSQGRATGNTIYF | TGCGCCAGCAGCCAAGGGAGGGCTACTGGAAACACCATATATTTT
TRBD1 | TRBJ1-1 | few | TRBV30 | CAWKGDRRNTEAFF | TGTGCCTGGAAGGGGGACAGGAGGAACACTGAAGCTTTCTTT
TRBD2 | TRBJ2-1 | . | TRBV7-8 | CASSLNGGLAGNNEQFF | TGTGCCAGCAGCCTCAACGGGGGACTAGCGGGAAATAATGAGCAGTTCTTC
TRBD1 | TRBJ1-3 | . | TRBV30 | CAWYEGDRRNTIYF | TGTGCCTGGTATGAAGGGGACAGAAGAAACACCATATATTTT
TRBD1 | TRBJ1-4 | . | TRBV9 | CASSASGTGKLGQEEKLFF | TGTGCCAGCAGCGCCTCCGGGACAGGGAAGTTGGGCCAGGAAGAAAAACTGTTTTTT
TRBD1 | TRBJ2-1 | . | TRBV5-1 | CASSLDLNRGEQFF | TGCGCCAGCAGCTTGGACCTAAACAGGGGTGAGCAGTTCTTC
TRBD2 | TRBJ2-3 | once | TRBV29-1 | CSVEGLAGVFGSDTQYF | TGCAGCGTTGAAGGACTAGCGGGGGTTTTTGGGTCAGATACGCAGTATTTT
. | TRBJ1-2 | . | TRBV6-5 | CASSYGGMGNYGYTF | TGTGCCAGCAGTTACGGGGGGATGGGTAACTATGGCTACACCTTC
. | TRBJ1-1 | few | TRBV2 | CASRVASEAFF | TGTGCCAGCAGGGTGGCCTCTGAAGCTTTCTTT
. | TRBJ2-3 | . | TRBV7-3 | CASSPQGPDTQYF | TGTGCCAGCAGCCCCCAGGGGCCAGATACGCAGTATTTT